Given below is one TCR beta chain in context. The method was immunoSEQ multiplex PCR; TCRdb's version includes in-frame clones alone and lacks a portion of them. The sample yields over 120,000 clones, around 90% seen once. These data originate in a study of blood T cell repertoires in COVID-19. Germline V gene data show CDR1 as LNHDA and CDR2 as SQIVND (reference sequence). Unmatched junction bases numbered 10, after V lost 5 bases and J lost 1 base. This CDR3 contains 16 residues. The source is a woman in her forties or fifties with acute or convalescent COVID-19. The sequenced material came from peripheral blood. This rearrangement joins TRBV19 to TRBJ1-1; 7 bases agree with TRBD1. CDR3 protein: CASSSWATGQNTEAFF. The CDR3 DNA reads as TGTGCCAGTAGTTCTTGGGCGACAGGGCAGAACACTGAAGCTTTCTTT. Supplemented by reference TRBV19 and TRBJ1-1, the full variable domain reads DGGITQSPKYLFRKEGQNVTLSCEQNLNHDAMYWYRQDPGQGLRLIYYSQIVNDFQKGDIAEGYSVSREKKESFPLTVTSAQKNPTAFYLCASSSWATGQNTEAFFGQGTRLTVV.